The next 17 T cell receptor beta chains were all read from a single sample in a study of T-cell memory formation after mild COVID-19. TCRdb fed the 5' RACE reads into MiXCR, producing one record per CDR3 protein. The data hold roughly 250,000 distinct CDR3 sequences, with about 17% observed a single time. What was sequenced was PBMCs or a T cell subset sorted from them (not recorded which). The receptors were gathered from a man aged 18-30 years who had mild COVID-19 (a few samples of this study predate the infection). Cell type and time point are not known.

This clonotype was seen a few times. J is TRBJ2-3 and V is TRBV6-2 or TRBV6-3; D uncertain. CDR3 length: 12 residues. With 4 bases removed from V and 8 bases from J, the gap between germline ends came to 10 bases. Germline V lookup: CDR1 MNHEY, CDR2 SVGEGT. The CDR3 DNA reads as TGTGCCAGCAGTTCCCGCGATGGTACGCAGTATTTT. As protein: CASSSRDGTQYF.

The CDR3 is CASSLTGKNTEQYF. In DNA, the CDR3 is TGCGCCAGCAGCTTGACAGGGAAGAACACCGAGCAGTACTTC. This chain links TRBV5-1 with TRBJ2-7; D is possibly TRBD1 (6 bases). V was pared by 1 base and J by 6 bases, with 14 bases between. Germline V gives CDR1 SGHRS, CDR2 YFSETQ. The CDR3 has 14 amino acids.

This clonotype was picked up a small number of times. The CDR3 here is CASSLVATGETQYF. CDR3 nucleotide sequence: TGTGCCAGCAGCTTGGTAGCAACCGGGGAGACCCAGTACTTC. The gene calls are TRBV5-4 and TRBJ2-5; no reliable D call. V shed 0 bases and J shed 5 bases, with 11 bases lying between them. This CDR3 spans 14 amino acids. Germline CDR1 is SGHNT and CDR2 is YYREEE (reference sequence). Combining the CDR3 with reference TRBV5-4 and TRBJ2-5 gives the whole variable domain ETGVTQSPTHLIKTRGQQVTLRCSSQSGHNTVSWYQQALGQGPQFIFQYYREEENGRGNFPPRFSGLQFPNYSSELNVNALELDDSALYLCASSLVATGETQYFGPGTRLLVL.

The chain uses TRBV11-2 and TRBJ2-5, with D perhaps TRBD1 or TRBD2 (5 bases each). Trimming shortened V by 5 bases and J by 0 bases, and 13 bases separated the two germline ends. The CDR3 has 15 amino acids. Germline loops: CDR1 SGHAT, CDR2 FQNNGV. Written as DNA, the CDR3 is TGTGCCAGCAGCGTTGGGGGAGCGTACCAAGAGACCCAGTACTTC. Its translation is CASSVGGAYQETQYF.

This clonotype was seen many times. The rearrangement links TRBV7-2 to TRBJ2-3, with 9 bases that match TRBD2. The CDR3 runs 16 residues. The junction had 11 bases not matched to a gene; V was cut back by 5 bases and J by 5 bases. In germline, CDR1 is SGHTA, CDR2 FQGNSA. CDR3 residues: CASSPTAGGPVDTQYF. The DNA of the CDR3 is TGTGCCAGCAGCCCCACGGCGGGGGGGCCGGTAGATACGCAGTATTTT.

The table lists this clonotype with a few counts. In nucleotides, the CDR3 is TGCGCCAGCAGCCATGGGTGGTCCTACAATGAGCAGTTCTTC. Translated: CASSHGWSYNEQFF. The chain combines TRBV5-1 with TRBJ2-1; D gene ambiguous. Per the germline V gene, CDR1 is SGHRS and CDR2 is YFSETQ. The CDR3 is 14 residues long. The V and J ends lost 4 bases and 1 base respectively, with 9 bases between them.

Here the CDR3 reads CASSQDSQRRETQYF. DNA for the CDR3: TGTGCCAGCAGCCAAGACTCCCAGCGGAGGGAGACCCAGTACTTC. This chain uses TRBV4-2 with TRBJ2-5; D might be TRBD2 (5 bases). Germline V gives CDR1 LGHNA, CDR2 YNFKEQ. V was shortened by 0 bases and J by 5 bases, with 13 bases between the two germline ends. This CDR3 contains 15 residues.

In this sample, this clonotype turned up a few times. The V call is TRBV10-3, the J call TRBJ2-2; 7 bases align to TRBD1. CDR1 and CDR2 (germline): ENHRY, SYGVKD. This CDR3 spans 14 amino acids. Losses at the gene ends were 7 bases for V and 4 bases for J; bases not matched to a gene: 6. DNA for the CDR3: TGTGCCATCAAAAACAGGGGCTTCACCGGGGAGCTGTTTTTT. It codes for CAIKNRGFTGELFF.

V usage is TRBV20-1 and J usage is TRBJ1-5, with D possibly matching TRBD1 (6 bases). With 6 bases removed from V and 3 bases from J, the gap between germline ends came to 12 bases. This CDR3 region has 13 residues. Germline V gene data show CDR1 as DFQATT and CDR2 as SNEGSKA (reference sequence). CDR3 protein: CSALDRNNQPQHF. The CDR3 DNA is TGCAGTGCCTTGGACAGAAACAATCAGCCCCAGCATTTT.

The chain has TRBV5-4 and TRBJ2-7, with 9 nucleotides matching TRBD1. In germline, CDR1 is SGHNT, CDR2 YYREEE (reference sequence). V shed 5 bases and J 2 bases; nucleotides not matched to a gene: 5. The length of the CDR3 is 14 residues. The CDR3 loop is CASSRNRGPYEQYV. The CDR3 DNA is TGTGCCAGCAGTCGAAACAGGGGGCCCTACGAGCAGTACGTC.

Only a few counts were recorded for this clonotype. The chain joins TRBV6-2 or TRBV6-3 to TRBJ1-5; D not certain. Per the germline V gene, CDR1 is MNHEY and CDR2 is SVGEGT. The CDR3 sequence is 16 residues long. V was shortened by 0 bases and J by 2 bases, with 11 bases between the two germline ends. CDR3 bases: TGTGCCAGCAGTTACTCAACTGGTCATCGCAATCAGCCCCAGCATTTT. Residues: CASSYSTGHRNQPQHF.

The J gene is TRBJ1-5, the V gene TRBV28, with TRBD1 as a possible D gene (5 bases). Trimming removed 6 bases from V and 1 base from J, with 10 bases in between. This CDR3 is 14 amino acids long. Germline V gene sequence: CDR1 MDHEN, CDR2 SYDVKM. CDR3 in amino acids: CASRQGWSNQPQHF. CDR3 sequence (DNA): TGTGCCAGCAGGCAGGGTTGGAGCAATCAGCCCCAGCATTTT.

This chain connects TRBV28 to TRBJ2-1; D not resolved. The germline V gene has CDR1 MDHEN and CDR2 SYDVKM. The length of the CDR3 is 12 residues. Between the trimmed V and J ends, which lost 4 bases and 9 bases, there was a span of 10 bases. The CDR3 loop reads CASSYVWVEQFF. The CDR3 DNA sequence: TGTGCCAGCAGTTACGTTTGGGTTGAGCAGTTCTTC.

The chain has TRBV6-2 or TRBV6-3 and TRBJ2-1; 7 bases fit TRBD2. The V gene's germline CDR1 is MNHEY and CDR2 SVGEGT. Germline trimming cut 4 bases from V and 5 bases from J; bases unmatched to any gene: 14. The CDR3 runs 17 residues. The CDR3 is CASSFPNLVLANNEQFF. The CDR3 DNA reads TGTGCCAGCAGTTTCCCTAACCTCGTACTAGCGAACAATGAGCAGTTCTTC.

V and J are TRBV4-2 and TRBJ2-7; the D is unclear. This CDR3 spans 16 amino acids. V lost 4 bases to trimming and J lost 5 bases, with 21 bases between them. Germline V gene lookup returns CDR1 LGHNA and CDR2 YNFKEQ. CDR3 coding DNA: TGTGCCAGCAGCCCGTCGAGGTCCCCGAGAAGAGACGAGCAGTACTTC. Its translation: CASSPSRSPRRDEQYF.

V and J are TRBV5-1 and TRBJ2-3; possibly TRBD1 or TRBD2 for D (5 bases each). CDR1 and CDR2 from the germline V gene are SGHRS and YFSETQ. V lost 4 bases and J 7 bases, leaving 10 bases between the germline ends. This CDR3 comprises 12 residues. The CDR3 bases are TGCGCCAGCAGCGCTGAGGGGCATACGCAGTATTTT. Translating gives CASSAEGHTQYF.

This clonotype turned up a few times. V gene TRBV20-1 combines with J gene TRBJ1-5; 8 positions match TRBD1. Germline V CDR1 and CDR2: DFQATT, SNEGSKA (reference sequence). Trimming cost V 5 bases and J 5 bases; bases outside gene matches: 2. The CDR3 totals 12 residues. The CDR3 DNA is TGCAGTGCTTCAGGGGGCGATCAGCCCCAGCATTTT. Translated, it gives CSASGGDQPQHF.